This T cell receptor beta chain derives from a study of cytomegalovirus exposure and HLA in healthy donors. Study background: When fewer than 400 donors were genotyped, roughly 78% of them were found to fall in the Caucasian-associated ancestry cluster. Findings and limits, study-wide: Per published accounts, TCR beta sequences correctly predicted the HLA-A and HLA-B alleles of most subjects. Donors were assumed by presence/absence analyses to have roughly uniform sequencing depth.

Concerning this clone: Its antigen is currently unknown.

CDR3 length: 13 residues. Per the germline V gene, CDR1 is MDHEN and CDR2 is SYDVKM. Trimming took 4 bases from V and 4 from J, leaving 10 bases between them. 60 Vbeta and 13 Jbeta primers were used in PCR. TCRdb keeps only in-frame clones here, not all; method: immunoSEQ multiplex PCR. Found here are about 210,000 clones; the top ten clones hold roughly 0.98%. The chain carries TRBV28 and TRBJ1-2, with D perhaps matching TRBD1 (5 bases). Sequences were obtained from PBMCs. The origin of this receptor is a woman aged 25 to 45 in good health and CMV-seropositive. DNA of the CDR3: TGTGCCAGCAGTTCGACAGATACCTATGGCTACACCTTC. It encodes CASSSTDTYGYTF.